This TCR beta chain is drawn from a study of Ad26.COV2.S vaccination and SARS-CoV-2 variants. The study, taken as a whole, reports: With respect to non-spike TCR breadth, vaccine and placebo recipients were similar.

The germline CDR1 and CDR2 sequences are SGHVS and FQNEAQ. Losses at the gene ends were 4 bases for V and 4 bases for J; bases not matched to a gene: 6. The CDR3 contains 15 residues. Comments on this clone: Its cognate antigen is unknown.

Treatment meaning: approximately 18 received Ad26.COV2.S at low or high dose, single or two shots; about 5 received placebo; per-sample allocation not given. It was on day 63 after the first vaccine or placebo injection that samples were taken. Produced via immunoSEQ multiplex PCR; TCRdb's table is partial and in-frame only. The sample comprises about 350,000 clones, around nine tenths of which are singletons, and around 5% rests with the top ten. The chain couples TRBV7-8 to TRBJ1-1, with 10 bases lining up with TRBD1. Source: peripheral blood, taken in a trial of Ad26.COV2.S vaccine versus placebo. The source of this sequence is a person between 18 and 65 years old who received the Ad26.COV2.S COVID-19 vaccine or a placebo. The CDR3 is CASSSRQGAGTEAFF. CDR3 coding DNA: TGTGCCAGCAGCTCCCGACAGGGGGCCGGCACTGAAGCTTTCTTT.